This TCR beta chain was identified during a study of blood T cell repertoires in COVID-19. Overall study context: Acute-phase and convalescent COVID-19 samples originated in the United States, Italy and Spain. Sources were T cells, B-cell-depleted T cells, or PBMCs; the material itself was cDNA or gDNA.

The CDR3 sequence is 15 residues long. The V end was cut by 4 bases, the J end by 4 bases, with 18 bases between. The germline V gene has CDR1 SGHNT and CDR2 YYREEE (reference sequence). Per the study methods: For nucleated cells, counts were estimated from reference gene primer amplification. Data came from immunoSEQ multiplex PCR; TCRdb stores just in-frame clones and leaves some out. V and J calls and clone size come straight from that table; D and trimming were deduced from the DNA. The sample consists of about 120,000 clones, 75% to 90% of them appearing once. This clonotype was obtained from a human donor with acute or convalescent COVID-19. The donor label of this sample is uncertain. This sequence joins TRBV5-4 and TRBJ2-7; possibly TRBD2 for D (7 bases). Material for sequencing was peripheral blood. This CDR3 reads CASSPWGGQFYEQYF. DNA for the CDR3: TGTGCCAGCAGCCCTTGGGGGGGGCAGTTTTACGAGCAGTACTTC.